The present T cell receptor (beta chain) was sequenced within a study of PD-L1 blockade in urothelial cancer. Whole-study context: Males with urothelial cancer arising in the bladder constituted about 85% of the roughly 29 patients.

Using immunoSEQ multiplex PCR, the repertoire was profiled, and TCRdb retains in-frame clones only, with some absent. The data show more than 95,000 clones, with 86% seen just once and 2% to 2.5% held by the top ten. Documented time point: peripheral blood 6 weeks after treatment start. The sequence derives from a middle-aged man with urothelial cancer. Sequences were derived from PBMCs, sampled around atezolizumab (anti-PD-L1) treatment.

The CDR3 reads CASSLTSGSPETQYF. As DNA, the CDR3 is TGTGCCAGCAGCCTGACTAGCGGGAGTCCAGAGACCCAGTACTTC. The V and J genes are TRBV5-4 and TRBJ2-5, with TRBD2 identical over 12 bases. V dropped 4 bases and J dropped 4; count of bases not matched to a gene: 5. Germline V lookup: CDR1 SGHNT, CDR2 YYREEE (reference sequence). CDR3 length: 15 residues.